The clone carrying this T cell receptor (beta chain) was observed a handful of times. The entry originates in a study of human T cells and chemical hapten exposure. This sample's time point: patch test 2, 6 weeks after DPC sensitization. Treatment: therapeutic diphenylcyclopropenone sensitization with weekly scalp DPC. TCRdb analysed the RACE reads with MiXCR anew, one entry per CDR3 protein. The sample consists of fewer than 90,000 distinct CDR3 sequences, about 6.6% of them appearing once. Germline assignment: CDR1 DFQATT and CDR2 SNEGSKA (reference sequence). Unmatched junction bases numbered 4, after V lost 5 bases and J lost 2 bases. The length of the CDR3 is 13 residues.

This TCR was recovered from a woman between 25 and 40 years old with alopecia areata. Some clones in this sample may be carry-over from other donors' samples. The sample here was whole blood, taken in connection with sensitization to the hapten diphenylcyclopropenone (DPC). This rearrangement joins TRBV20-1 to TRBJ1-1; TRBD1 matches at 8 bases. The CDR3 loop reads CSAPGQGNTEAFF. Written as DNA, the CDR3 is TGCAGTGCTCCTGGACAGGGTAACACTGAAGCTTTCTTT.